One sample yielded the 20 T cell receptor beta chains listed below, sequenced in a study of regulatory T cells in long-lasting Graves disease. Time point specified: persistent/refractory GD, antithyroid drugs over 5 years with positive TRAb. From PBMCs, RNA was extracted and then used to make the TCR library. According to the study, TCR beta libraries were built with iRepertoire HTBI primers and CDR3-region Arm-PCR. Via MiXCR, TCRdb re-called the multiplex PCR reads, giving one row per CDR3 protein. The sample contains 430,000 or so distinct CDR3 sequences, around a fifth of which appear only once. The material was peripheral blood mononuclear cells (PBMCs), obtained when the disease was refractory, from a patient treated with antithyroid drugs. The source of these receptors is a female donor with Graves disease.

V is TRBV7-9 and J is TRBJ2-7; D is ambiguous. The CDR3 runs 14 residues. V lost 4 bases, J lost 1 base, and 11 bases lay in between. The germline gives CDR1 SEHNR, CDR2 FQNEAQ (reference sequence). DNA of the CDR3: TGTGCCAGCAGCTCCGGATCTTCTTCCTACGAGCAGTACTTC. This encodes CASSSGSSSYEQYF.

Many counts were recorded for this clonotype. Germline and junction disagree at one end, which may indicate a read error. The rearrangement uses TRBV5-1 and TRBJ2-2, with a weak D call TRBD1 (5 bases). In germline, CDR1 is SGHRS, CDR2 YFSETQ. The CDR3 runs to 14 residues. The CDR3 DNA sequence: TGTGCCAGCAGCTTGGAGTCAGGGACCGGGGAGCTGTTTTTT. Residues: CASSLESGTGELFF.

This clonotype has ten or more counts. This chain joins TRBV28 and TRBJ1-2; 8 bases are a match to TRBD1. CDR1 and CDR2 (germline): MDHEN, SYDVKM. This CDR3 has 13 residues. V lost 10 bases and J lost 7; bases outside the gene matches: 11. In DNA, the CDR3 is TGTGCCACCATCCTGACAGGGGCTAGTGGCTACACCTTC. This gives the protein CATILTGASGYTF.

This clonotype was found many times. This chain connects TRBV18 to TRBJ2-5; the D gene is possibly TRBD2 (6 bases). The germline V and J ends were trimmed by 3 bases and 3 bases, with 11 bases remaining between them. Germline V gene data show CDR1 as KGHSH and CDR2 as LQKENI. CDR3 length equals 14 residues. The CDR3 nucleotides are TGTGCCAGCTCACCCCGACTAGAGAAAGAGACCCAGTACTTC. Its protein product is CASSPRLEKETQYF.

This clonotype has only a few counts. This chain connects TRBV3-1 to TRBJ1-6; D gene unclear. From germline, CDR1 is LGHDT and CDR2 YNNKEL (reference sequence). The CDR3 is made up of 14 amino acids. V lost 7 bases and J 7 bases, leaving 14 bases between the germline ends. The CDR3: CASNEEGSNSPLHF. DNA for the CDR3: TGTGCCAGCAACGAAGAGGGTTCAAATTCACCCCTCCACTTT.

DNA of the CDR3: TGTGCCAGCGGGGTAGTCAGCTCTGGGGCCAACGTCCTGACTTTC. Encoded protein: CASGVVSSGANVLTF. The rearrangement links TRBV28 to TRBJ2-6; D ambiguous. The CDR3 is 15 residues long. Germline loops: CDR1 MDHEN, CDR2 SYDVKM. Trimming shortened V by 8 bases and J by 0 bases, and 11 bases separated the two germline ends.

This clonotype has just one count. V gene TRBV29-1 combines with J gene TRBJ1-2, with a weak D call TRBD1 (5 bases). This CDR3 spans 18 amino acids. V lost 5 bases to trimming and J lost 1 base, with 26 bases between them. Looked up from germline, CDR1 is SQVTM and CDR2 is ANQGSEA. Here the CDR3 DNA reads TGCAGCGTTCTGGTAATAGGGGACGCCCGAAAAAGTAACTATGGCTACACCTTC. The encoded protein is CSVLVIGDARKSNYGYTF. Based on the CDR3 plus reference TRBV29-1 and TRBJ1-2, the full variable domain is SAVISQKPSRDICQRGTSLTIQCQVDSQVTMMFWYRQQPGQSLTLIATANQGSEATYESGFVIDKFPISRPNLTFSTLTVSNMSPEDSSIYLCSVLVIGDARKSNYGYTFGSGTRLTVV.

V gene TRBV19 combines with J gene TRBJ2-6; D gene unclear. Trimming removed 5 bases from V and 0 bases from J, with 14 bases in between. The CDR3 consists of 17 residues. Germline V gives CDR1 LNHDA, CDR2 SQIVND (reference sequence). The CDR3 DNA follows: TGTGCCAGTAGTCGCCAAGTATCGCACTCTGGGGCCAACGTCCTGACTTTC. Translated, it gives CASSRQVSHSGANVLTF.

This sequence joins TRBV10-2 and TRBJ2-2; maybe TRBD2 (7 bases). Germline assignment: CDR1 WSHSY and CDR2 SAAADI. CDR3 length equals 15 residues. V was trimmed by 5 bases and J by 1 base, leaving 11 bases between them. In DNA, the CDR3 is TGCGCCAGCAGTCGGGGGGCCCTGAACACCGGGGAGCTGTTTTTT. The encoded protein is CASSRGALNTGELFF.

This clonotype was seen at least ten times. The CDR3 region has the DNA TGTGCCAGCAGTTTATCCTGGAGCTCCTACGAGCAGTACTTC. This translates into CASSLSWSSYEQYF. V gene TRBV27 combines with J gene TRBJ2-7; no reliable D call. Trimming cost V 0 bases and J 0 bases, with 6 bases left between them. The CDR3 is made up of 14 amino acids. Germline loops: CDR1 MNHEY, CDR2 SMNVEV (reference sequence).

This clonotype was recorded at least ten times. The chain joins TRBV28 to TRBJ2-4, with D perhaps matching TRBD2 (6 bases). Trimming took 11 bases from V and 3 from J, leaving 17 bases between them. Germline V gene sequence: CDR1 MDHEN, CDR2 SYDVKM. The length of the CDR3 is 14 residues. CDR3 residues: CAGSAGIGKNIQYF. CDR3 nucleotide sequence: TGTGCCGGTAGTGCGGGGATAGGCAAAAACATTCAGTACTTC.

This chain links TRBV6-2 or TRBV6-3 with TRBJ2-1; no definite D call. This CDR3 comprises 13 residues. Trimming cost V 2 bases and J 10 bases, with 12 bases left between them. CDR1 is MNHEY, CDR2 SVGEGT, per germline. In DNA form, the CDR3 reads TGTGCCAGCAGTTACGGTTTGGCGATAGAGCAGTTCTTC. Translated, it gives CASSYGLAIEQFF.

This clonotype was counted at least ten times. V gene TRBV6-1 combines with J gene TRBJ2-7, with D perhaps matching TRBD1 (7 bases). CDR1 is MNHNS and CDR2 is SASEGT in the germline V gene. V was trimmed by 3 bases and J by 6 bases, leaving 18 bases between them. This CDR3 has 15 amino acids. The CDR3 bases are TGTGCCAGCAGTGAGCGGGACAGTCAGTTTTTCGAGCAGTACTTC. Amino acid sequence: CASSERDSQFFEQYF.

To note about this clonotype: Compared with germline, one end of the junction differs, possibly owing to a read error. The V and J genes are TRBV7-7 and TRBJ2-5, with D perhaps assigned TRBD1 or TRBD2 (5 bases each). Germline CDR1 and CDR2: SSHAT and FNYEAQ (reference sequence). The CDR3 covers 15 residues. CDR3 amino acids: CASSLAGTAQETQYF. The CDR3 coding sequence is TGTGCTAGCAGCTTAGCTGGGACCGCTCAAGAGACCCAGTACTTC. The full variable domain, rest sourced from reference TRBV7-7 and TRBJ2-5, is GAGVSQSPRYKVTKRGQDVTLRCDPISSHATLYWYQQALGQGPEFLTYFNYEAQPDKSGLPSDRFSAERPEGSISTLTIQRTEQRDSAMYRCASSLAGTAQETQYFGPGTRLLVL.

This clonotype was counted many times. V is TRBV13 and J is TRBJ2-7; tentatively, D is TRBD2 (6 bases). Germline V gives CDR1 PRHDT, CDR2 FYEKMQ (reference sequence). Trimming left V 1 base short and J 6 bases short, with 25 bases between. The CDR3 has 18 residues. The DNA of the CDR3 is TGTGCCAGCAGCTTAGAGGGATTGGGGGGAGTGACGCTAGCCGAGCAGTACTTC. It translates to CASSLEGLGGVTLAEQYF.

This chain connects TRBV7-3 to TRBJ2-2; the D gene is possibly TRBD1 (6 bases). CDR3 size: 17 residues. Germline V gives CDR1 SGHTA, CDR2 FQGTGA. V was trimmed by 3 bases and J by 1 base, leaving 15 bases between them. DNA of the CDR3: TGTGCCAGCAGCTTTGGAGCCGGGACACTGAACACCGGGGAGCTGTTTTTT. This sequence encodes CASSFGAGTLNTGELFF.

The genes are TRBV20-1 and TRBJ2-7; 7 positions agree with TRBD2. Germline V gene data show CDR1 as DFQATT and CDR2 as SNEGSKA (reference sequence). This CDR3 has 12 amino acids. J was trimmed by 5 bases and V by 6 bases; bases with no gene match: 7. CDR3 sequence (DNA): TGCAGTGCCTCTAGCGGCCCGGACGAGCAGTACTTC. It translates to CSASSGPDEQYF.

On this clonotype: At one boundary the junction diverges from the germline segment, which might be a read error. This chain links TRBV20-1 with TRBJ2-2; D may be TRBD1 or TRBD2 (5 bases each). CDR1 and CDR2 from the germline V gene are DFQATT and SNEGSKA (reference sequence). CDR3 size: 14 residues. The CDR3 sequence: CSARSMEDTGKLFF. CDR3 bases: TGCAGTGCTAGGTCCATGGAGGACACCGGGAAGCTGTTTTTT.

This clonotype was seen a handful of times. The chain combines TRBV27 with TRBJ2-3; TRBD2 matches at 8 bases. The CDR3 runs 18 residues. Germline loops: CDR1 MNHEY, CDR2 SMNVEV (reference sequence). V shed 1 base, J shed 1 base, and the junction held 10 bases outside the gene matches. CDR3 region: CASSLWASGQGGTDTQYF. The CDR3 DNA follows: TGTGCCAGCAGTTTATGGGCTAGCGGGCAGGGCGGCACAGATACGCAGTATTTT.

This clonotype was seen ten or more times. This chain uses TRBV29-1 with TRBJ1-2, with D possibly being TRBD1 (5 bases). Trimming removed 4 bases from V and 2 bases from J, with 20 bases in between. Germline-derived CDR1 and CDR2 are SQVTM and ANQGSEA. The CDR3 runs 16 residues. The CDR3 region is CSVARGIRVQNYGYTF. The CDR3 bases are TGCAGCGTTGCGCGGGGGATCAGAGTCCAGAACTATGGCTACACCTTC.